This is a list of T cell receptor beta chains from one sample in a study of blood T cell repertoires in COVID-19. Profiling relied on immunoSEQ multiplex PCR, and the TCRdb table lists in-frame clones only, not all of them. The data contain roughly 35,000 clones, about 90% of them singletons. Sequencing input: peripheral blood. The receptors were sampled from a man aged 50-60 years with active or convalescent COVID-19. CDR3s include the opening cysteine and the closing phenylalanine or tryptophan. The order of the fields is J gene, clone size, D gene, V gene, CDR3 DNA, CDR3 protein. A D gene is named only where the DNA matches it firmly. Some rows mark clone size as missing; the rest say once, few, many or name a class of expanded clone.

TRBJ2-4,-,TRBD1,TRBV5-1,TGCGCCAGCAGCTTGGGGGACAGGGTGGCCAAAAACATTCAGTACTTC,CASSLGDRVAKNIQYF
TRBJ1-2,few,TRBD1,TRBV19,TGTGCCAGTAGTATCCCCGGGACAGGGGTTGGCTACACCTTC,CASSIPGTGVGYTF
TRBJ2-5,few,-,TRBV2,TGTGCCATGAGGGGGGGAGGAGAGACCCAGTACTTC,CAMRGGGETQYF
TRBJ1-5,-,-,TRBV19,TGTGCCAGTAGTACGGTCGCGGGCTGGTATAGCAATCAGCCCCAGCATTTT,CASSTVAGWYSNQPQHF
TRBJ2-5,-,TRBD1,TRBV4-1,TGCGCCAGCAGCCAAGCCTCTGTTTTAATCGGACAGGTGGTAGGGACCCAGTACTTC,CASSQASVLIGQVVGTQYF
TRBJ1-2,few,-,TRBV27,TGTGCCAGCAGGGGACTTGGCAGTCAGGCCTATGGCTACACCTTC,CASRGLGSQAYGYTF
TRBJ1-5,-,-,TRBV28,TGTGCCAGCAGTACCCGTGGAGGTTATCAGCCCCAGCATTTT,CASSTRGGYQPQHF
TRBJ2-5,-,TRBD2,TRBV20-1,TGCAGTGCTAGTATAGCGGGAGGCCCCTACCAAGAGACCCAGTACTTC,CSASIAGGPYQETQYF
TRBJ2-5,-,TRBD1,TRBV5-4,TGTGCCAGCAGCTCACAGGGGGCAAAAGAGACCCAGTACTTC,CASSSQGAKETQYF
TRBJ1-6,few,-,TRBV7-9,TGTGCCAGCAGCTTAGCTCGATCAGAGGGTTCACCCCTCCACTTT,CASSLARSEGSPLHF
TRBJ2-7,-,-,TRBV6-2/TRBV6-3,TGTGCCAGCAGTTACCTAGCGCCGGGCTCCTACGAGCAGTACTTC,CASSYLAPGSYEQYF
TRBJ2-1,-,-,TRBV6-6,TGTGCCAGCAGTTATTTCGGCGGGAACTACAATGAGCAGTTCTTC,CASSYFGGNYNEQFF
TRBJ2-1,-,-,TRBV24-1,TGTGCCACCAGGGGGGGGCAGGGACAGTTCTTC,CATRGGQGQFF
TRBJ2-3,-,TRBD2,TRBV3-1/TRBV3-2,TGTGCCAGCACCAGGGGTTTCGGTAGCGGGAGGGCCACAGATACGCAGTATTTT,CASTRGFGSGRATDTQYF
TRBJ2-7,-,TRBD1,TRBV6-5,TGTGCCAGCAGTTACCTAGGGACAGGGACGTACGAGCAGTACTTC,CASSYLGTGTYEQYF
TRBJ2-2,-,-,TRBV6-5,TGTGCCAGCAGCCCCCTGGGGGCAATCACCGGGGAGCTGTTTTTT,CASSPLGAITGELFF
TRBJ2-7,-,TRBD2,TRBV2,TGTGCCAGCAGCGAGGGACTAGCGGATAACTACGAGCAGTACTTC,CASSEGLADNYEQYF
TRBJ2-3,-,TRBD1,TRBV6-6,TGTGCCAGCAAAAGGACAGGGAACACAGATACGCAGTATTTT,CASKRTGNTDTQYF
TRBJ2-7,-,-,TRBV2,TGTGCCAGCACTGTGGCGGTTAGCTCCTACGAGCAGTACTTC,CASTVAVSSYEQYF
TRBJ1-4,-,-,TRBV6-1,TGTGCCAGCAGTGGTGTGGTCAGGGTCACTAATGAAAAACTGTTTTTT,CASSGVVRVTNEKLFF
TRBJ2-7,-,TRBD2,TRBV30,TGTGCCTGGGGGGGACTAGCAGACGTCTACGAGCAGTACTTC,CAWGGLADVYEQYF
TRBJ2-1,-,TRBD2,TRBV19,TGTGCCAGTAGTATCAACCCGGGGCTAGCGGGGTACAATGAGCAGTTCTTC,CASSINPGLAGYNEQFF
TRBJ1-5,few,TRBD1,TRBV6-2/TRBV6-3,TGTGCCAGCAGTCAAGACAGGGCTGAGATTCAGCCCCAGCATTTT,CASSQDRAEIQPQHF
TRBJ2-2,once,TRBD2,TRBV15,TGTGCCACCAGCAGGGCCCAACTAGCGGGAGTATGGAACACCGGGGAGCTGTTTTTT,CATSRAQLAGVWNTGELFF
TRBJ2-3,-,TRBD2,TRBV29-1,TGCAGCGTTGGGAAGTTAGCGGGAGCCTACACAGATACGCAGTATTTT,CSVGKLAGAYTDTQYF
TRBJ2-1,-,TRBD2,TRBV5-5,TGTGCCAGCAGCTTGGCTAGCGGGGGAACGAATGAGCAGTTCTTC,CASSLASGGTNEQFF
TRBJ1-1,-,TRBD1,TRBV6-5,TGTGCCAGCAGTCCTTCCCGCCCGGACAGGGAAGCTTTCTTT,CASSPSRPDREAFF
TRBJ1-2,-,TRBD1,TRBV10-3,TGTGCCATCAGTGGAGTCGGACAGGGAAATGGCTACACCTTC,CAISGVGQGNGYTF
TRBJ2-2,-,TRBD2,TRBV7-3,TGTGCCAGCAGCCCGGCGGGAGGGGGCACCGGGGAGCTGTTTTTT,CASSPAGGGTGELFF
TRBJ2-5,-,-,TRBV11-2,TGTGCCAGCAGCTCACGGAGGTCGGAAGAGACCCAGTACTTC,CASSSRRSEETQYF
TRBJ2-1,-,-,TRBV5-5,TGTGCCAGCAGCTCTCGGGACACTTCCTCCTACAATGAGCAGTTCTTC,CASSSRDTSSYNEQFF